The T cell receptor (beta chain) under discussion was sequenced for a study of response to subunit inactivated influenza vaccine. V lost 0 bases, J lost 1 base, and 7 bases lay in between. This CDR3 region has 15 residues. Germline lookup yields CDR1 SGHRS and CDR2 YFSETQ. The study's findings and limits: Authors suggested seasonal influenza vaccinations each recruit few new T cells.

TCRdb analysed the RT-PCR reads with MiXCR anew, one entry per CDR3 protein. Among about 780,000 distinct CDR3 sequences listed, roughly 18% were seen once. The sample holds a few counts of this clonotype. Its antigen is not known. The chain recombines TRBV5-1 with TRBJ2-2; no clear D. The sequencing used PBMCs from blood, collected 4 to 6 days after vaccination. The TCR comes from a man between 45 and 60 years old who received an inactivated influenza vaccine. The CDR3 region is CASSLGPLNTGELFF. CDR3 nucleotides: TGCGCCAGCAGCTTGGGACCCCTGAACACCGGGGAGCTGTTTTTT.